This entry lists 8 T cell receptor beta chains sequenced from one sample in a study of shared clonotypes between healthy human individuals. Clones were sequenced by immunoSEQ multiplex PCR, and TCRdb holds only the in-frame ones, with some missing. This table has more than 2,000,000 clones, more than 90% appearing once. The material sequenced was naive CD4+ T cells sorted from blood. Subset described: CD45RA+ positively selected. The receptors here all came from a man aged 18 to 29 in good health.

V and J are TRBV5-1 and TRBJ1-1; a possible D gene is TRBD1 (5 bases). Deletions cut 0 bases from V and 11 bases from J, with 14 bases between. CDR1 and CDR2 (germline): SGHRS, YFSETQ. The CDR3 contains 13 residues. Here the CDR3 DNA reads TGCGCCAGCAGCTTGGCCAACGGGGCGGCGGCTTTCTTT. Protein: CASSLANGAAAFF.

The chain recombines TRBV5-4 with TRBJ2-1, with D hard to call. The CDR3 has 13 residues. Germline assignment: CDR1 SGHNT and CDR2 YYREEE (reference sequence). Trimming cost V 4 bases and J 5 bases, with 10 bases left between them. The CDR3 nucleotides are TGTGCCAGCAGCCTTACTGAAAACAATGAGCAGTTCTTC. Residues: CASSLTENNEQFF.

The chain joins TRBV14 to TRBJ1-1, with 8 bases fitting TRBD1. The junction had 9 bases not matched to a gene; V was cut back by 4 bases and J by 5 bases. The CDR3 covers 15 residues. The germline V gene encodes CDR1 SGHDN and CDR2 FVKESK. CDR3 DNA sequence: TGTGCCAGCAGCCCCTGGGGGCAGGGGGCTACTGAAGCTTTCTTT. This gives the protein CASSPWGQGATEAFF. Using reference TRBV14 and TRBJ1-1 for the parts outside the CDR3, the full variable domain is EAGVTQFPSHSVIEKGQTVTLRCDPISGHDNLYWYRRVMGKEIKFLLHFVKESKQDESGMPNNRFLAERTGGTYSTLKVQPAELEDSGVYFCASSPWGQGATEAFFGQGTRLTVV.

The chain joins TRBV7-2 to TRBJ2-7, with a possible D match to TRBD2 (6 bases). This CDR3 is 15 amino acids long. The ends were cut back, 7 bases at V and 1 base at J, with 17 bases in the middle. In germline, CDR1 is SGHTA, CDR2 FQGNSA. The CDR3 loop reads CASICLAWLSYEQYF. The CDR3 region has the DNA TGTGCCAGCATCTGTCTAGCGTGGTTGTCCTACGAGCAGTACTTC.

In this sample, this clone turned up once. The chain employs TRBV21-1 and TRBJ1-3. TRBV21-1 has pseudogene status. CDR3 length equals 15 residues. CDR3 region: CASSIPLSRGNTIYF. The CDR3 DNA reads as TGTGCCAGCAGCATCCCCCTGTCTCGTGGAAACACCATATATTTT.

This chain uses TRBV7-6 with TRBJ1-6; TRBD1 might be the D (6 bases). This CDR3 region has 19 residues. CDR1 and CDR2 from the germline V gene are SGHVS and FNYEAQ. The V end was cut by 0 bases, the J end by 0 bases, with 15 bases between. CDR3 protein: CASSLASGHKYSYNSPLHF. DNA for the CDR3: TGTGCCAGCAGCTTAGCGTCGGGACACAAGTACTCCTATAATTCACCCCTCCACTTT.

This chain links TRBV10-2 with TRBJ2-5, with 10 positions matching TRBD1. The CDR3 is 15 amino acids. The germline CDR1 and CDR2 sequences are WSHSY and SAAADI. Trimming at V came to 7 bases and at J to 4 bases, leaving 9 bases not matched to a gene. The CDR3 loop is CASNKQTGGRETQYF. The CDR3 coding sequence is TGCGCCAGCAATAAACAGACAGGGGGCAGAGAGACCCAGTACTTC.

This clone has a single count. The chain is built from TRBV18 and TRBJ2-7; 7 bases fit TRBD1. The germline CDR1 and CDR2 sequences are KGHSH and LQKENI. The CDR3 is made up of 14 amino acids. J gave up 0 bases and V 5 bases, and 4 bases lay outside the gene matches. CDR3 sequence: CASSEQGSSYEQYF. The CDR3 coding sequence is TGTGCCAGCTCAGAACAGGGGAGCTCCTACGAGCAGTACTTC.